The present T cell receptor (beta chain) was sequenced within a study of cytomegalovirus exposure and HLA in healthy donors. Study conclusions and caveats: V segments that were indistinguishable, TRBV6-2 and TRBV6-3 among them, were omitted from analysis. It was confirmed in vitro that a few of the CMV-associated chains were specific for CMV antigens. About 87% or about 30% of the time was how often most TCR beta V segments were productive, according to an earlier analysis. Follow-up analysis found HLA locus-dependent TCR association rates, highest for DRB1 and lowest for HLA-C.

As concerns this clone: What it recognizes is unknown.

CDR3 length equals 13 residues. CDR1 is SGHNT and CDR2 is YYREEE in the germline V gene (reference sequence). V dropped 4 bases and J dropped 1 base, with 8 bases sitting between them. The PCR contained 60 Vbeta and 13 Jbeta primers. Data came from immunoSEQ multiplex PCR; TCRdb stores just in-frame clones and leaves some out. The sample consists of under 200,000 clones, around 80% of them appearing once. The chain has TRBV5-4 and TRBJ1-2; D ambiguous. The clonotype comes from a woman aged 45 to 65 in good health and CMV-seropositive. The sample was PBMCs. The CDR3 loop reads CASSGRGNYGYTF. Written as DNA, the CDR3 is TGTGCCAGCAGCGGCCGGGGTAACTATGGCTACACCTTC. Together with reference TRBV5-4 and TRBJ1-2, the CDR3 gives the full variable domain: ETGVTQSPTHLIKTRGQQVTLRCSSQSGHNTVSWYQQALGQGPQFIFQYYREEENGRGNFPPRFSGLQFPNYSSELNVNALELDDSALYLCASSGRGNYGYTFGSGTRLTVV.